A single T cell receptor (beta chain) is shown here with its context. The antigen is unknown. The observed sequence ends 3 residues before the CDR3 terminus, with the missing tail filled in from the germline J gene. Average input was about 1.2 ug genomic DNA for immunoSEQ TCR beta CDR3 amplification. Here immunoSEQ multiplex PCR was the method, and the copy in TCRdb shows in-frame clones only, minus some. The specimen's table records around 28,000 clones. This sample was included in a study of T cells in women clearing cervical HPV infection. At the level of the study: Donors had HPV16-related CIN3 or worse; 2 had invasive cancer.

CDR3 length equals 17 residues. CDR1 is DFQATT and CDR2 is SNEGSKA in the germline V gene (reference sequence). V dropped 2 bases and J dropped 7; count of bases not matched to a gene: 17. Findings of the study overall: TRBV6-7 relative abundance averaged around 0.11% in cases and around 0.17% in controls.

Sequenced input: blood buffy coat. V gene TRBV20-1 combines with J gene TRBJ1-2; 9 bases are shared with TRBD1. This TCR came from a woman between 18 and 70 years old with a cervical HPV16 infection that either progressed to CIN3+ or cleared (not recorded which). The CDR3 here is CSARTPVLGQGSSGYTF. CDR3 DNA (partial): TGCAGTGCTAGAACCCCTGTCTTAGGACAGGGGTCCAGTGGC.